This TCR beta chain derives from a study of radiotherapy plus CTLA-4 blockade in lung cancer. V lost 8 bases and J lost 5, with 15 bases in between. The germline V gene encodes CDR1 SGHTA and CDR2 FQGNSA. The CDR3 extends over 13 amino acids. The table lists this clone with a few counts. Method: immunoSEQ multiplex PCR; TCRdb's copy keeps in-frame clones and lacks some. This sample has tens of thousands of clones, with 77% found just once. The sequencing here drew on peripheral blood, taken from a patient treated with radiotherapy plus ipilimumab. This sequence was found in a human donor with non-small cell lung cancer whose response to radiotherapy plus ipilimumab could not be evaluated. The genes are TRBV7-2 and TRBJ1-2; weak D call: TRBD1 (5 bases). The CDR3: CASSPTGGYGYTF. The CDR3, as DNA: TGTGCCAGCTCTCCCACCGGGGGATATGGCTACACCTTC.